A selection of T cell receptor beta chains follows, all from one sample in a study of cytomegalovirus exposure and HLA in healthy donors. Assay: immunoSEQ multiplex PCR; the TCRdb copy retains only in-frame clones and omits some. The sample records fewer than 50,000 clones, around 60% being singletons. The sequenced sample consisted of PBMCs. The receptors originated from a man aged 55 to 70 in good health and CMV-seropositive. CDR3s include the opening cysteine and the closing phenylalanine or tryptophan. D genes are given only for firm matches. Clone size is given for some rows only: seen once, a few or many times, or a class if the clone is expanded.

TRBD1	TRBV18	-	TRBJ1-5	TGTGCCAGCTCATCCCGGGACAGAGCAAATCAGCCCCAGCATTTT	CASSSRDRANQPQHF
-	TRBV15	-	TRBJ1-4	TGTGCCACCAGCGGGAGTAATGAAAAACTGTTTTTT	CATSGSNEKLFF
-	TRBV10-2	-	TRBJ2-1	TGCGCCAGCAGGGGGAGGACGGACAATGAGCAGTTCTTC	CASRGRTDNEQFF
-	TRBV28	-	TRBJ1-6	TGTGCCAGCAGCCCAGGCCCGAATTCACCCCTCCACTTT	CASSPGPNSPLHF
-	TRBV13	few	TRBJ2-7	TGTGCCAGCAGCTCAGACCCGGGACTCCTCTACGAGCAGTACTTC	CASSSDPGLLYEQYF
TRBD1	TRBV6-5	-	TRBJ1-4	TGTGCCAGCAGTTACACGACAGGGACAAATGAAAAACTGTTTTTT	CASSYTTGTNEKLFF
TRBD2	TRBV5-1	-	TRBJ2-2	TGCGCCAGCAGGACTAGCGGGATCGGGGAGCTGTTTTTT	CASRTSGIGELFF
TRBD2	TRBV5-1	-	TRBJ2-1	TGCGCCAGCAGCTTGACTAGCGGGAGCGCGAATGAGCAGTTCTTC	CASSLTSGSANEQFF
-	TRBV28	few	TRBJ1-2	TGTGCCAGCAGTTTATCCTCCCAGGGTTATCATGGCTACACCTTC	CASSLSSQGYHGYTF
-	TRBV4-1	few	TRBJ1-1	TGCGCCAGCAGCTCCCCCGGCAGGGGACTAAGATTGGGAGCTTTCTTT	CASSSPGRGLRLGAFF
TRBD1	TRBV27	few	TRBJ2-2	TGTGCCAGCAGTTTCCAGGGGGCTTACCACCCTAACACCGGGGAGCTGTTTTTT	CASSFQGAYHPNTGELFF
TRBD2	TRBV7-7	-	TRBJ2-5	TGTGCTAGCAGCTTTGCTAGCGGAGAGACCCAGTACTTC	CASSFASGETQYF
-	TRBV4-1	many	TRBJ1-1	TGCGCCAGCAGCCAATTTCCAAGAACGGGGAAAACTTTCTTT	CASSQFPRTGKTFF
TRBD1	TRBV5-1	few	TRBJ2-5	TGCGCCAGCAGCCCCGCGGGACAGGGGGCGCGTAGAGAGACCCAGTACTTC	CASSPAGQGARRETQYF
TRBD2	TRBV7-9	-	TRBJ2-7	TGTGCCAGCAGCTTATCGAGCGGGGGGTACGAGCAGTACTTC	CASSLSSGGYEQYF
-	TRBV11-2	-	TRBJ2-1	TGTGCCAGCAGCTTTCACCTAGGGGTATACAATGAGCAGTTCTTC	CASSFHLGVYNEQFF
TRBD2	TRBV5-4	few	TRBJ2-5	TGTGCCAGCAGCTTGCTAGCGGGAGAAGGAAAGCAGTACTTC	CASSLLAGEGKQYF
TRBD1	TRBV7-9	-	TRBJ1-1	TGTGCCAGCAGCTTAGCCTTTCAGGGGGCGGATGTGGAAACTGAAGCTTTCTTT	CASSLAFQGADVETEAFF
TRBD1	TRBV13	-	TRBJ2-3	TGTGCCAGCAGCGTTAGGGGGCCCGCAGATACGCAGTATTTT	CASSVRGPADTQYF
TRBD2	TRBV5-1	few	TRBJ2-1	TGCGCCAGCAGCCCGTGGACTAGCGGGCCTGGAGAGCAGTTCTTC	CASSPWTSGPGEQFF
TRBD1	TRBV18	-	TRBJ1-3	TGTGCCAGCTCAATTCAGGGGGCGCGAAGAAACACCATATATTTT	CASSIQGARRNTIYF
TRBD1	TRBV7-2	-	TRBJ1-2	TGTGCCAGCAGCTCTGAGCCGGGACAGATCTATGGCTACACCTTC	CASSSEPGQIYGYTF
TRBD1	TRBV7-8	-	TRBJ2-7	TGTGCCAGCAGCTTACCACGTACAGGGGCACCCCCCTACGAGCAGTACTTC	CASSLPRTGAPPYEQYF
TRBD1	TRBV18	-	TRBJ1-1	TGTGCCAGCTCACCCAGTGGCAGGGGGCTTTCGGACACTGAAGCTTTCTTT	CASSPSGRGLSDTEAFF
TRBD1	TRBV7-2	-	TRBJ2-7	TGTGCCAGCAGTTCCGGGACAGACCTCTCCGAGCAGTACTTC	CASSSGTDLSEQYF
TRBD2	TRBV5-8	-	TRBJ2-5	TGTGCCAGCGACACCGGACTAGCGGGACTTAAAAGAGAGACCCAGTACTTC	CASDTGLAGLKRETQYF